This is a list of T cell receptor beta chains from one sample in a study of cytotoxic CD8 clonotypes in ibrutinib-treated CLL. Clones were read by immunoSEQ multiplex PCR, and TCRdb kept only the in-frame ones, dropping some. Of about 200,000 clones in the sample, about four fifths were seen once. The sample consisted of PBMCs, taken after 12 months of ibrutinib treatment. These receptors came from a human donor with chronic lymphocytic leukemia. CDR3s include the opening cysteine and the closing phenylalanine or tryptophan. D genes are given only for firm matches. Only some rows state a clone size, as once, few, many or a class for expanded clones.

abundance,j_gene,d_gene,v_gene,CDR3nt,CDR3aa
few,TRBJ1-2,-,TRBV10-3,TGTGCCATCAGTGAGTCCTCCCCCGGGGAACTGTGGGGCTACACCTTC,CAISESSPGELWGYTF
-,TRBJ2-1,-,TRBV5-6,TGTGCCAGCAGTGACCTAGCGAGGCTTGACAATGAGCAGTTCTTC,CASSDLARLDNEQFF
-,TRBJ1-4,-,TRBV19,TGTGCCAGTAGTCAGGGCCAGTCTAATGAAAAACTGTTTTTT,CASSQGQSNEKLFF
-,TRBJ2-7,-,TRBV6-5,TGTGCCAGCAGTTACTCGCGGGGGCCTCACTACGAGCAGTACTTC,CASSYSRGPHYEQYF
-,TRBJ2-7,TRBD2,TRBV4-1,TGCGCCAGCAGCGCGGGGGTAGCCTACGAGCAGTACTTC,CASSAGVAYEQYF
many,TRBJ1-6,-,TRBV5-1,TGCGCCAGCAGCTTGGAGGGGATCGGAACACCCCTCCACTTT,CASSLEGIGTPLHF
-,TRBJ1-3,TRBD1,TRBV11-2,TGTGCCAGCAGCGTCCACAGGGGATCCTCTGGAAACACCATATATTTT,CASSVHRGSSGNTIYF
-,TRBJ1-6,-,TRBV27,TGTGCCAGCAGTTTTAGAGGGGCTTCACCCCTCCACTTT,CASSFRGASPLHF
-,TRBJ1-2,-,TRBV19,TGTGCCACCACGCCCCAGCCCCTATATGGCTACACCTTC,CATTPQPLYGYTF
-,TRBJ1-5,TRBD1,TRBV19,TGTGCCAGTAGTCCGGACAGGGAACAGCCCCAGCATTTT,CASSPDREQPQHF
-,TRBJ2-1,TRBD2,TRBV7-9,TGTGCCAGCAGTCCCACTAGCGGGAGGGGGGTTGAGCAGTTCTTC,CASSPTSGRGVEQFF
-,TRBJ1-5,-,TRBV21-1,TGTGCCAGCAGCAAAGCGCGTCCAGGGACAGGGCTGTCTTATAGCAATCAGCCCCAGCATTTT,CASSKARPGTGLSYSNQPQHF
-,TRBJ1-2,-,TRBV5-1,TGCGCCAGCAGCGCGGGACGGAACTATGGCTACACCTTC,CASSAGRNYGYTF
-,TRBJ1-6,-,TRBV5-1,TGCGCCAGCACGGTGGAGGGGAGAACTTCACCCCTCCACTTT,CASTVEGRTSPLHF
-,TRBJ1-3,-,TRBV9,TGTGCCAGCAGCGCATTCGCCGGGACGGGGAACACCATATATTTT,CASSAFAGTGNTIYF
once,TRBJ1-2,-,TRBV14,TGTGCCAGCAGCCAAGTTCTTTTCGGGGGACAAAGTTATGATGGCTACACCTTC,CASSQVLFGGQSYDGYTF
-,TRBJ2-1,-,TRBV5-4,TGTGCCAGCAGCTTGAAGGCGGGACGGATCTCCTACAATGAGCAGTTCTTC,CASSLKAGRISYNEQFF
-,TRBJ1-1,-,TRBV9,TGTGCCAGCAGCGTAGTTACAGGGGAAGCTTTCTTT,CASSVVTGEAFF
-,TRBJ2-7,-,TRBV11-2,TGTGCCAGCAGCTTGGGCCACGAGCAGTACTTC,CASSLGHEQYF
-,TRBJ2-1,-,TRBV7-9,TGCGCCACCAGGTTGGGCAATGAGCAGTTCTTC,CATRLGNEQFF
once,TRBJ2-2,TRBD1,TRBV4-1,TGCGCCAGCAGCCAAGCCGGGACAGGTGCCGGGGAGCTGTTTTTT,CASSQAGTGAGELFF
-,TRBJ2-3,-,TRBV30,TGTGCCTCACAGGGGGGGACAGATACGCAGTATTTT,CASQGGTDTQYF
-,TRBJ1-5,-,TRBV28,TGTGCCAGCAGTGGGATGGCCGAATCGATGCCCCAGCATTTT,CASSGMAESMPQHF
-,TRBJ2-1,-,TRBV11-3,TGTGCCAGCAGCTTAGGACAGTACAATGAGCAGTTCTTC,CASSLGQYNEQFF
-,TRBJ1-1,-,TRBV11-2,TGTGCCAGCAGCCTGTATCTCGGGGGATACACTGAAGCTTTCTTT,CASSLYLGGYTEAFF
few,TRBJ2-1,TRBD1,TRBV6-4,TGTGCCAGCAGTGACTCGGCCGGGACAGCCGCCCAGGGTGAGCAGTTCTTC,CASSDSAGTAAQGEQFF
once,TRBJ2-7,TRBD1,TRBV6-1,TGTGCCAGCAGTACCCGGACAGGGGGCTCCTACGAGCAGTACTTC,CASSTRTGGSYEQYF
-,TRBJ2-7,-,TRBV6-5,TGTGCCAGCAGTTACTCGATACAGGGCGGCTACGAGCAGTACTTC,CASSYSIQGGYEQYF
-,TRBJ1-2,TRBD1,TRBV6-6,TGTGCCAGCAGTATTGACAGGGCTGGCTACACCTTC,CASSIDRAGYTF
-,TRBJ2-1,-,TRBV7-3,TGTGCCAGCAGCTTAACCCCAGGGCCTCAGCAGTTCTTC,CASSLTPGPQQFF
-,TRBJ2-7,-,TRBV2,TGTGCCAGCAGGCCCCGGGGGAACTCCTACGAGCAGTACTTC,CASRPRGNSYEQYF
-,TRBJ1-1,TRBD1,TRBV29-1,TGCAGCGTGATACAGGGGGCAGTAGCTTTCTTT,CSVIQGAVAFF
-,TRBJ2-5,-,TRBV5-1,TGCGCCAGCAGCCTCAACCCCCCAGGGGAGACCCAGTACTTC,CASSLNPPGETQYF
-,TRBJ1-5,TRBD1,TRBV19,TGTGCCAGTAGTATGAAGGGGACAGGAGCGGGTAACAATCAGCCCCAGCATTTT,CASSMKGTGAGNNQPQHF
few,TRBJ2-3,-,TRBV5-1,TGCGCCAGCAGCCCGTCGGGATCGGCAGATACGCAGTATTTT,CASSPSGSADTQYF
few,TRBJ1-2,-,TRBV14,TGTGCCAGCAGCCCCGGGTTTACCTATGGCTACACCTTC,CASSPGFTYGYTF
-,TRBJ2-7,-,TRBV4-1,TGCGCCAGCAGCCCACTCTTCGGCGTGAGGGTGACCTACGAGCAGTACTTC,CASSPLFGVRVTYEQYF
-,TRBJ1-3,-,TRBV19,TGTGCCAGTAGTATACCCTCCGTCTCTGGAAACACCATATATTTT,CASSIPSVSGNTIYF
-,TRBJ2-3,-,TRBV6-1,TGTGCCAGCAGTGAAGATGCGGCGGGTGGGACCCTCACAGATACGCAGTATTTT,CASSEDAAGGTLTDTQYF
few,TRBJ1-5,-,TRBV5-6,TGTGCCAGCAGCTTACAGGTTAGCAATCAGCCCCAGCATTTT,CASSLQVSNQPQHF
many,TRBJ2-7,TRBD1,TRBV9,TGTGCCAGCAGGAGACAGGGTGGGAGACCGGAGCAGTACTTC,CASRRQGGRPEQYF
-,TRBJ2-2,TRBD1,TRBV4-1,TGCGCCAGCAGCCAAGTAGGGCCACAGGGGGCTAACGGGGAGCTGTTTTTT,CASSQVGPQGANGELFF
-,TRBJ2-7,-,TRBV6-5,TGTGCCAGCAGTTACTCCGGGGGGCCGTACGAGCAGTACTTC,CASSYSGGPYEQYF
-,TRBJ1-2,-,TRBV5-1,TGCGCCAGCAGCCTGCGAGTGCCAAACTATGGCTACACCTTC,CASSLRVPNYGYTF
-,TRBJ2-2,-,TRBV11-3,TGTGCCAGCAGCTTAGTTGCAGGGACCGGGGAGCTGTTTTTT,CASSLVAGTGELFF
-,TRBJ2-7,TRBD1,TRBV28,TGTGCCAGCAGTTTAGACCCCTGGACAGGGTCTAGGAACGAGCAGTACTTC,CASSLDPWTGSRNEQYF
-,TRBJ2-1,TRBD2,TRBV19,TGTGCCAGTAGTATCGTTAGCGGGAGCTCCTACAATGAGCAGTTCTTC,CASSIVSGSSYNEQFF
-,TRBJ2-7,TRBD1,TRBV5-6,TGTGCCAGCAGTTTCCGTCCCCCGGGACAGGGGTCCTACGAGCAGTACTTC,CASSFRPPGQGSYEQYF
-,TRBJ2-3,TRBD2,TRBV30,TGTGCCTGGAGACTAAGCGGGGGGGGTCGGACAGATACGCAGTATTTT,CAWRLSGGGRTDTQYF
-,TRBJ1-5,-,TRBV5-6,TGTGCCAGCAGCTTCTGGGGCCCTCCGACAACCTATCAGCCCCAGCATTTT,CASSFWGPPTTYQPQHF
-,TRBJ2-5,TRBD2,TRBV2,TGTGCCAGCCGATTGACTAGCGGGAGGCGAATGGGGGAGACCCAGTACTTC,CASRLTSGRRMGETQYF